These T cell receptor beta chains were read from a single sample in a study of CD8 T cells in Susac syndrome. Each CDR3 protein gets one entry after TCRdb re-called the immunoSEQ multiplex PCR reads with MiXCR. The sample holds around 150,000 distinct CDR3 sequences; roughly 95% are singletons and the top ten take about 0.086%. The sample taken for sequencing was CD4+ T cells from PBMCs. The receptors derive from a human donor with multiple sclerosis. Each CDR3 is given with its conserved first and last residue. Fields, in order: D gene, J gene, V gene, clone size, CDR3 DNA, CDR3 protein. A D gene is named only where the DNA matches it firmly. Clone size, where shown, is once, few, many, or a class for clones that have expanded.

D: NA; J: TRBJ2-7; V: TRBV3-1; size: NA; DNA: TGTGCCAGCAGCCAGGAGTACGAGCAGTACTTC; CDR3: CASSQEYEQYF
D: TRBD1; J: TRBJ2-3; V: TRBV5-6; size: NA; DNA: TGTGCCAGCAGCCACACAGGGGGTACGCAGTATTTT; CDR3: CASSHTGGTQYF
D: NA; J: TRBJ2-5; V: TRBV29-1; size: NA; DNA: TGCAGCGTATCGGGAGACGGGGAGACCCAGTACTTC; CDR3: CSVSGDGETQYF
D: NA; J: TRBJ2-5; V: TRBV7-2; size: NA; DNA: TGTGCCAGTGCAACCGGGAGAGCAGAGACCCAGTACTTC; CDR3: CASATGRAETQYF
D: TRBD2; J: TRBJ2-2; V: TRBV29-1; size: NA; DNA: TGCAGCGTTACTCGACTAGCGGGAGACACCGGGGAGCTGTTTTTT; CDR3: CSVTRLAGDTGELFF
D: NA; J: TRBJ1-4; V: TRBV7-9; size: once; DNA: TGTGCCAGCAGCTTAGGTGGACTGAGTAATGAAAAACTGTTTTTT; CDR3: CASSLGGLSNEKLFF
D: NA; J: TRBJ1-6; V: TRBV30; size: once; DNA: TGTGCCTGGACCAAGGTTGAGAATTCACCCCTCCACTTT; CDR3: CAWTKVENSPLHF
D: NA; J: TRBJ1-5; V: TRBV4-2; size: NA; DNA: TGTGCCAGCAGCCAAGAGGCCGGTTATAGCAATCAGCCCCAGCATTTT; CDR3: CASSQEAGYSNQPQHF
D: NA; J: TRBJ1-4; V: TRBV11-2; size: NA; DNA: TGTGCCAGCAGCTTAGCGGGGTCGAACAGAGAACTGTTTTTT; CDR3: CASSLAGSNRELFF
D: NA; J: TRBJ2-3; V: TRBV6-5; size: NA; DNA: TGTGCCAGCAGTTACTCAGTGGGGGACACAGATACGCAGTATTTT; CDR3: CASSYSVGDTDTQYF
D: NA; J: TRBJ1-2; V: TRBV20-1; size: few; DNA: TGCAGTGCTAGATCCCGAAAGGTGGAAGGCTACACCTTC; CDR3: CSARSRKVEGYTF
D: TRBD1; J: TRBJ1-2; V: TRBV7-6; size: few; DNA: TGTGCCAGCAGCTCAGCGGGACAGGGAGGTGGCTACACCTTC; CDR3: CASSSAGQGGGYTF
D: TRBD1; J: TRBJ2-7; V: TRBV7-9; size: NA; DNA: TGTGCCAGCCGTCTTCGAACAGGGGACAGTGGCGAGCAGTACTTC; CDR3: CASRLRTGDSGEQYF
D: NA; J: TRBJ2-1; V: TRBV6-4; size: NA; DNA: TGTGCCAGCAGTATAAGCGGACAATACAATGAGCAGTTCTTC; CDR3: CASSISGQYNEQFF
D: NA; J: TRBJ1-1; V: TRBV7-8; size: NA; DNA: TGTGCCAGCAGCTCCCGGGCAGGGGAGACTGAAGCTTTCTTT; CDR3: CASSSRAGETEAFF
D: TRBD2; J: TRBJ2-5; V: TRBV4-1; size: NA; DNA: TGCGCCAGCAGCCAACAATGGGGGACTAGGGGCAGAGAGACCCAGTACTTC; CDR3: CASSQQWGTRGRETQYF
D: NA; J: TRBJ1-2; V: TRBV5-1; size: NA; DNA: TGCGCCAGCAGCCTCGGACAGTTCTATGGCTACACCTTC; CDR3: CASSLGQFYGYTF
D: NA; J: TRBJ1-4; V: TRBV30; size: NA; DNA: TGTGCCTGGAGTGCCGGGGTTTATGAAAAACTGTTTTTT; CDR3: CAWSAGVYEKLFF
D: NA; J: TRBJ1-5; V: TRBV30; size: NA; DNA: TGTGCCTGGAGGAGGACGGTAAATCAGCCCCAGCATTTT; CDR3: CAWRRTVNQPQHF
D: NA; J: TRBJ1-3; V: TRBV5-1; size: NA; DNA: TGCGCCAGCAGCTTGGCTGAATCCGGGATTACTGGAAACACCATATATTTT; CDR3: CASSLAESGITGNTIYF
D: NA; J: TRBJ2-7; V: TRBV9; size: NA; DNA: TGTGCCAGCAGCACCCGGGACTCAATCTACGAGCAGTACTTC; CDR3: CASSTRDSIYEQYF
D: NA; J: TRBJ1-1; V: TRBV20-1; size: NA; DNA: TGCAGTGCTAGAGATTGGCGTGGGCCGATGAACACTGAAGCTTTCTTT; CDR3: CSARDWRGPMNTEAFF
D: NA; J: TRBJ1-1; V: TRBV19; size: NA; DNA: TGTGCCACCCAAACCCGGTTGGGCACTGAAGCTTTCTTT; CDR3: CATQTRLGTEAFF
D: NA; J: TRBJ1-2; V: TRBV12-3/TRBV12-4; size: NA; DNA: TGTGCCAGCAGTTTTTATGAGGGCTACACCTTC; CDR3: CASSFYEGYTF
D: TRBD2; J: TRBJ2-7; V: TRBV20-1; size: NA; DNA: TGCAGTGCTCCCTCCCCGCTAGCGGGAGGAGGTTACGAGCAGTACTTC; CDR3: CSAPSPLAGGGYEQYF
D: NA; J: TRBJ2-7; V: TRBV29-1; size: NA; DNA: TGCAGCGTTGAATATGCGTCCCGCGGCCTCGAGCAGTACTTC; CDR3: CSVEYASRGLEQYF
D: NA; J: TRBJ2-5; V: TRBV12-3/TRBV12-4; size: once; DNA: TGTGCCAGCAGTGACCCCCGGGGTAGCGGAGCTCAAGAGACCCAGTACTTC; CDR3: CASSDPRGSGAQETQYF
D: TRBD1; J: TRBJ2-5; V: TRBV24-1; size: NA; DNA: TGTGCCACCAGTGATTGGGGGCGGACAGGCCAAGAGACCCAGTACTTC; CDR3: CATSDWGRTGQETQYF
D: TRBD1; J: TRBJ2-4; V: TRBV20-1; size: NA; DNA: TGCAGTGCTTCCTCCGGGACAGGGGGCGACATTCAGTACTTC; CDR3: CSASSGTGGDIQYF
D: NA; J: TRBJ2-4; V: TRBV11-2; size: NA; DNA: TGTGCCAGCAGCTTAGGAGGGGCGGACATTCAGTACTTC; CDR3: CASSLGGADIQYF
D: NA; J: TRBJ1-3; V: TRBV3-1; size: NA; DNA: TGTGCCAGCAGCCAAGATAGCTGGCGAGGGGACACCATATATTTT; CDR3: CASSQDSWRGDTIYF
D: TRBD1; J: TRBJ1-2; V: TRBV30; size: once; DNA: TGTGCCTGGAGTCTCCGGACAGGATATGGCTACACCTTC; CDR3: CAWSLRTGYGYTF
D: NA; J: TRBJ2-2; V: TRBV18; size: NA; DNA: TGTGCCAGCTCACCAAGACAATCGAACACCGGGGAGCTGTTTTTT; CDR3: CASSPRQSNTGELFF
D: NA; J: TRBJ1-2; V: TRBV27; size: NA; DNA: TGTGCCAGCAGGAAGGATAGCTCTAACTATGGCTACACCTTC; CDR3: CASRKDSSNYGYTF
D: TRBD2; J: TRBJ2-7; V: TRBV20-1; size: NA; DNA: TGCAGTGGCCAAATAGCGGGAAACTCCTACGAGCAGTACTTC; CDR3: CSGQIAGNSYEQYF
D: NA; J: TRBJ1-2; V: TRBV30; size: once; DNA: TGTGCCTGGAGTGTAGGCGCCTGGAGGGGTGGCTACACCTTC; CDR3: CAWSVGAWRGGYTF
D: TRBD1; J: TRBJ1-5; V: TRBV19; size: once; DNA: TGTGCCAGTACCACCCTCTGGGACAGTTATAGCAATCAGCCCCAGCATTTT; CDR3: CASTTLWDSYSNQPQHF
D: NA; J: TRBJ1-6; V: TRBV7-2; size: NA; DNA: TGTGCCAGCAGCTCCGCAGGGAGTGGCAATTCACCCCTCCACTTT; CDR3: CASSSAGSGNSPLHF
D: NA; J: TRBJ2-7; V: TRBV18; size: NA; DNA: TGTGCCAGCTCACCCTCCAGGTTACCTTCCTACGAGCAGTACTTC; CDR3: CASSPSRLPSYEQYF
D: NA; J: TRBJ1-2; V: TRBV28; size: NA; DNA: TGTGCCAGCAGTTCCGGGTTCTATGGCTACACCTTC; CDR3: CASSSGFYGYTF
D: NA; J: TRBJ1-1; V: TRBV9; size: NA; DNA: TGTGCCAGCAGCGTAGGGGGGGCGAACACTGAAGCTTTCTTT; CDR3: CASSVGGANTEAFF
D: NA; J: TRBJ1-5; V: TRBV20-1; size: NA; DNA: TGCAGTGCTAGGTCGACAGTACGACGAAATCAGCCCCAGCATTTT; CDR3: CSARSTVRRNQPQHF
D: TRBD1; J: TRBJ1-2; V: TRBV7-9; size: NA; DNA: TGTGCCAGCAGCCAGGGGGACGCTGGAGGGCAAGGCTACACCTTC; CDR3: CASSQGDAGGQGYTF
D: NA; J: TRBJ1-1; V: TRBV20-1; size: NA; DNA: TGCAGTGCTAGCACATCTGGGTCTGAAGCTTTCTTT; CDR3: CSASTSGSEAFF
D: NA; J: TRBJ2-1; V: TRBV6-2/TRBV6-3; size: NA; DNA: TGTGCCAGCAGTTACGGGCTGAATGAGCAGTTCTTC; CDR3: CASSYGLNEQFF
D: TRBD2; J: TRBJ2-3; V: TRBV20-1; size: once; DNA: TGCAGTGGTGCCAGCGCGGGAGAGACGCGTGGAGATACGCAGTATTTT; CDR3: CSGASAGETRGDTQYF